Listed below are T cell receptor beta chains from one sample, sequenced in a study of technical replicates of blood from several donors. Repertoires were generated with immunoSEQ multiplex PCR, while TCRdb's copy carries only in-frame clones and drops some. The table includes about 16,000 clones, roughly 86% detected once. The specimen sequenced was PBMCs. Receptors originate from a human donor in good health. Both conserved end residues are part of each CDR3. D genes are given only for firm matches.

d_call: NA; v_call: TRBV14; cdr3_aa: CASSQVVGNEKLFF
d_call: TRBD2; v_call: TRBV11-2; cdr3_aa: CASSSIGLAGGLHEQYF
d_call: NA; v_call: TRBV30; cdr3_aa: CAFNLGGSGNTIYF
d_call: TRBD1; v_call: TRBV4-1; cdr3_aa: CASSQDFGGQPGFNEKLFF
d_call: TRBD1; v_call: TRBV5-1; cdr3_aa: CASSQDRDYEQYF
d_call: NA; v_call: TRBV6-4; cdr3_aa: CASSVKGDGPYEQYF
d_call: NA; v_call: TRBV9; cdr3_aa: CASSVALVNTEAFF
d_call: TRBD1; v_call: TRBV19; cdr3_aa: CASSPIFSSGTGGYTF
d_call: TRBD1; v_call: TRBV2; cdr3_aa: CASSEDRGTGELFF
d_call: NA; v_call: TRBV7-8; cdr3_aa: CASSLARLAHYEQYF
d_call: TRBD1; v_call: TRBV28; cdr3_aa: CTSSRQGAYEQYF
d_call: TRBD2; v_call: TRBV7-3; cdr3_aa: CASSLFQRDLSYNEQFF
d_call: TRBD2; v_call: TRBV27; cdr3_aa: CASSLGASGSYEQYF
d_call: NA; v_call: TRBV5-4; cdr3_aa: CASSLSGPSTDTQYF
d_call: NA; v_call: TRBV11-2; cdr3_aa: CAIEERPEAFF
d_call: TRBD1; v_call: TRBV5-6; cdr3_aa: CASSLAMDRAHEQFF
d_call: TRBD1; v_call: TRBV5-1; cdr3_aa: CASSLARLGTGGYNEQFF
d_call: NA; v_call: TRBV10-1; cdr3_aa: CASSGQANEQFF
d_call: NA; v_call: TRBV28; cdr3_aa: CASRKDIFYGYTF